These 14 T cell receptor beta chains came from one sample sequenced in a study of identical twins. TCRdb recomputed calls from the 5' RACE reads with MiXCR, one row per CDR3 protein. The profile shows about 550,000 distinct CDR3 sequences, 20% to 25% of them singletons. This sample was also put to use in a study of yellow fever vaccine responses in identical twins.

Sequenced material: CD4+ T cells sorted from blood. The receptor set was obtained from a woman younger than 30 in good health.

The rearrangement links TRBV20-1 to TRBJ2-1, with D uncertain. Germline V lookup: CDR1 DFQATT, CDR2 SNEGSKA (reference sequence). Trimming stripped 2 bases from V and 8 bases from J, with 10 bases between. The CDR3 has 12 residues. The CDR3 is CSARSRAHEQFF. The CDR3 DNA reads TGCAGTGCTAGATCTAGAGCCCATGAGCAGTTCTTC.

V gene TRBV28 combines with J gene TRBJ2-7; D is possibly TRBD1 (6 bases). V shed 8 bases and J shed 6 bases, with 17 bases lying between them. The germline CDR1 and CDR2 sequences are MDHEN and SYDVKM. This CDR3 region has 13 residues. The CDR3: CASGRQASREQYF. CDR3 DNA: TGTGCCAGCGGACGACAGGCCTCCCGCGAGCAGTACTTC.

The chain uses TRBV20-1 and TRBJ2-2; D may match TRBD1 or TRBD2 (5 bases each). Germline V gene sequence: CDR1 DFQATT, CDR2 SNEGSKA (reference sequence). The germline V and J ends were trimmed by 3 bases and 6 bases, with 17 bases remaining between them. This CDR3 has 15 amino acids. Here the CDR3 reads CSARGTPHSAGELFF. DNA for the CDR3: TGCAGTGCTAGGGGGACGCCCCACTCGGCCGGGGAGCTGTTTTTT.

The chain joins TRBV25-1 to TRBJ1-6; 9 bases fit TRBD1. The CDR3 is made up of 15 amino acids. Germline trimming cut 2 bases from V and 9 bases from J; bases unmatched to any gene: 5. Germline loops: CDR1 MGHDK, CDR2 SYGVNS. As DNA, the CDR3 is TGTGCCAGCAGTGAACTAGGACAGGGGAGTTCACCCCTCCACTTT. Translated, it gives CASSELGQGSSPLHF.

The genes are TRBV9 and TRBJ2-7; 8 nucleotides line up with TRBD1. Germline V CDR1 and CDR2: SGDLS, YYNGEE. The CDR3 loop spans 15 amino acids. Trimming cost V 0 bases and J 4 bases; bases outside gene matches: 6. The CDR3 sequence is CASSVVPGGVYEQYF. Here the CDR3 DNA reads TGTGCCAGCAGCGTAGTGCCAGGGGGCGTATACGAGCAGTACTTC.

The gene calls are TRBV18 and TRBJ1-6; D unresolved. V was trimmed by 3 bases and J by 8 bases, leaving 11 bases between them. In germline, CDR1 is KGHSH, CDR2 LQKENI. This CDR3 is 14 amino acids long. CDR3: CASSPSGKDSPLHF. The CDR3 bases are TGTGCCAGCTCACCTTCTGGAAAGGATTCACCCCTCCACTTT. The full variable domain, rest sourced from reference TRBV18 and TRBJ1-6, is NAGVMQNPRHLVRRRGQEARLRCSPMKGHSHVYWYRQLPEEGLKFMVYLQKENIIDESGMPKERFSAEFPKEGPSILRIQQVVRGDSAAYFCASSPSGKDSPLHFGNGTRLTVT.

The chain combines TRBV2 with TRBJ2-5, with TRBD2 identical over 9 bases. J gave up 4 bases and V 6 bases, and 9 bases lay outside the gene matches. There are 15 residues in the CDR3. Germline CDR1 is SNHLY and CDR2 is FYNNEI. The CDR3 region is CASSNLAGGPETQYF. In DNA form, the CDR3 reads TGTGCCAGCAGCAATCTGGCGGGAGGGCCAGAGACCCAGTACTTC.

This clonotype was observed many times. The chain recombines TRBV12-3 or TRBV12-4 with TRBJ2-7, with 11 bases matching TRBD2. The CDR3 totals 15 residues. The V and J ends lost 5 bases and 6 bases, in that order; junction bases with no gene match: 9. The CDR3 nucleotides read TGTGCCAGCAGTCATTTAGCGGGAGGGCCCGCCGAGCAGTACTTC. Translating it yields CASSHLAGGPAEQYF.

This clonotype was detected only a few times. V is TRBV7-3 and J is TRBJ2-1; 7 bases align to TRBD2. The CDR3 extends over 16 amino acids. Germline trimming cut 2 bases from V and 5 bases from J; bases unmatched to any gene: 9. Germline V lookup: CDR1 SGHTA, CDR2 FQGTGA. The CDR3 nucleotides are TGTGCCAGCAGCTTATTAGGCGGGAGACTCAACAATGAGCAGTTCTTC. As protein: CASSLLGGRLNNEQFF.

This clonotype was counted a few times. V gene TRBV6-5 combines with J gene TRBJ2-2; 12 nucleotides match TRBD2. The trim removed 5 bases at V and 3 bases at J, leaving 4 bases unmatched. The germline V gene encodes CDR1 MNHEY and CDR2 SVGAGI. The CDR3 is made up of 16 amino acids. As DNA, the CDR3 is TGTGCCAGCAGTACCCGACTAGCGGGAGACACCGGGGAGCTGTTTTTT. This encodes CASSTRLAGDTGELFF.

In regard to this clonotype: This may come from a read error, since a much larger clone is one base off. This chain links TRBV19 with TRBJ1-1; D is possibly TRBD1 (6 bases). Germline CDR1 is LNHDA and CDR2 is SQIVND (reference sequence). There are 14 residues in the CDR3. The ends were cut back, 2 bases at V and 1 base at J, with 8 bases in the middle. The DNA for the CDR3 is TGTGCCAGTAGTATACAGGGGACGAACACTGAAGCTTTCTTT. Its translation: CASSIQGTNTEAFF.

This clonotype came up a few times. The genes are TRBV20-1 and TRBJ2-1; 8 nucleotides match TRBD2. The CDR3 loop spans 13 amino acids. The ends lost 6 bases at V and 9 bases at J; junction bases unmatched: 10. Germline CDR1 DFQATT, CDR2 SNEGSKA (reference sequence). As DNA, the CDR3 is TGCAGTGCCACTTCCGGGGGGGCTGGTGAGCAGTTCTTC. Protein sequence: CSATSGGAGEQFF.

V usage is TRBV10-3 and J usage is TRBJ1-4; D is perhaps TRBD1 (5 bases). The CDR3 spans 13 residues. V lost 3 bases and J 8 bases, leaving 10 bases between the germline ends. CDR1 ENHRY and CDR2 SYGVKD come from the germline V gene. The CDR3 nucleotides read TGTGCCATCAGTGAAGTCCGGGGCGAAAAACTGTTTTTT. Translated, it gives CAISEVRGEKLFF.

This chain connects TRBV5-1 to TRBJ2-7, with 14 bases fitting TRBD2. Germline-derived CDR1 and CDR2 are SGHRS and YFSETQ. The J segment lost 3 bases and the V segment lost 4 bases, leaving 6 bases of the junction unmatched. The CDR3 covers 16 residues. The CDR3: CASSPGTSGGYYEQYF. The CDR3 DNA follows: TGCGCCAGCAGCCCGGGGACTAGCGGGGGCTACTACGAGCAGTACTTC.